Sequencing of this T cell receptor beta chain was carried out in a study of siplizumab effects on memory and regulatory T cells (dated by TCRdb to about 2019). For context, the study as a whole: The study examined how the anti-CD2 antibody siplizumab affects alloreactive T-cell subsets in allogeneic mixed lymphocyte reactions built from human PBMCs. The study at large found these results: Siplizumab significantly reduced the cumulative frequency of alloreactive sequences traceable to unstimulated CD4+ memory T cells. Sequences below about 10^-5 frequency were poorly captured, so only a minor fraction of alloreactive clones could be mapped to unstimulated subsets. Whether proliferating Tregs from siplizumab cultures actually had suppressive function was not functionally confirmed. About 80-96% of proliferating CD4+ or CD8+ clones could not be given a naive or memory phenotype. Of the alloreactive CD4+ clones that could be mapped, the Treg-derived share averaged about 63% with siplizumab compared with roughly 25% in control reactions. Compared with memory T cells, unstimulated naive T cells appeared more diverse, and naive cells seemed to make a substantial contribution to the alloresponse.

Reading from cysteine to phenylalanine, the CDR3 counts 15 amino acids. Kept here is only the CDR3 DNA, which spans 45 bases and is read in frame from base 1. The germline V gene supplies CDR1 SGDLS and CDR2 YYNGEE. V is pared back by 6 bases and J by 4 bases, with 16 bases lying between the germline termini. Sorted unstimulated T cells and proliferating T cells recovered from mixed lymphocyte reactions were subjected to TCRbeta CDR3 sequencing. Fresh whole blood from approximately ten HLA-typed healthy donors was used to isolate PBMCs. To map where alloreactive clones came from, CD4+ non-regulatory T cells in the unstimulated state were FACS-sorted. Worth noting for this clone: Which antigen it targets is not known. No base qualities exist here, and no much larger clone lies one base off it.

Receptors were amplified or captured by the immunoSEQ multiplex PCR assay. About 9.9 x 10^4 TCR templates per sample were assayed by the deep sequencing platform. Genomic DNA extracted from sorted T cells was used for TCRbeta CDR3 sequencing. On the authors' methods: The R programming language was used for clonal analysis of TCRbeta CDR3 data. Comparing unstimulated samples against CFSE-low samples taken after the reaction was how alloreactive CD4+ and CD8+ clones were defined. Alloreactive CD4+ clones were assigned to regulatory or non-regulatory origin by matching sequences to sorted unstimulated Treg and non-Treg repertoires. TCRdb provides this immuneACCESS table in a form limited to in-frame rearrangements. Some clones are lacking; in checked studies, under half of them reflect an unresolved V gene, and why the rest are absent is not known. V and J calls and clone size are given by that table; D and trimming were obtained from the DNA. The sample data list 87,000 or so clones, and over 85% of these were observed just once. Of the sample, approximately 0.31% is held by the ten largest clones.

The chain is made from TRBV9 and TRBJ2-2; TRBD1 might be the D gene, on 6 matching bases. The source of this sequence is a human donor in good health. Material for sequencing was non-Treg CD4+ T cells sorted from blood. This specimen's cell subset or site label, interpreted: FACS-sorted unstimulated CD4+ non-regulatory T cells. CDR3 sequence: CASNPQGSGTGELFF. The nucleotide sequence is TGTGCCAGCAACCCACAGGGTTCGGGCACCGGGGAGCTGTTTTTT.